Below, 20 T cell receptor beta chains from the same sample are listed, as sequenced in a study of tumor and adjacent non-tumor tissue in lung cancer. A modified ARM-PCR protocol with three rounds of nested PCR amplified TCRbeta. TCRdb passed the multiplex PCR reads through MiXCR, listing each CDR3 protein once. The sample has over 80,000 distinct CDR3 sequences, 75% to 90% seen once. RNA was extracted from bulk tissue without any cell sorting. More than 3 cm separated this lung sample from the edge of the tumor. The sample consisted of distant non-tumor lung tissue. These TCRs come from a man in his fifties or sixties with small cell lung cancer.

With regard to this clonotype: The junction and the germline gene differ at one end; a read error may be behind it. The J gene is TRBJ1-1, the V gene TRBV28, with 7 bases fitting TRBD1. CDR3 length: 14 amino acids. CDR1 is MDHEN and CDR2 is SYDVKM in the germline V gene. The CDR3, as DNA: TGTGCCAGTAGTTCTAGAGGGGGCGGGTCGCCAGATTTCTTT. It encodes CASSSRGGGSPDFF.

This clonotype was detected many times. The rearrangement joins TRBV10-3 to TRBJ2-1; 7 bases map to TRBD2. Trimming cost V 6 bases and J 3 bases; bases outside gene matches: 5. This CDR3 is built from 14 residues. Germline CDR1 reads ENHRY; CDR2 reads SYGVKD. Here the CDR3 DNA reads TGTGCCATCAGCGGGACTACGAACTACAATGAGCAGTTCTTC. As protein: CAISGTTNYNEQFF.

About this clonotype itself: Germline and junction disagree at one end, which may indicate a read error. The V and J genes are TRBV5-6 and TRBJ1-1; 7 bases are a match to TRBD1. Germline CDR1 reads SGHDT; CDR2 reads YYEEEE. The CDR3 is 16 residues long. CDR3 amino acids: CTSSLASGTANTQAFF. In DNA form, the CDR3 reads TGCACCAGCAGTTTGGCCTCCGGGACAGCGAATACTCAAGCTTTCTTT.

J is TRBJ2-6 and V is TRBV5-5; the D gene is possibly TRBD1 (6 bases). CDR3 length: 19 residues. Germline loops: CDR1 SGHKS, CDR2 YYEKEE (reference sequence). The germline V and J ends were trimmed by 5 bases and 2 bases, with 23 bases remaining between them. In nucleotides, the CDR3 is TGTGCCAGCAGAAACTCGGGAATACAGGGCCCGGCTGGGGCCAACGTCCTGACTTTC. This codes for CASRNSGIQGPAGANVLTF.

As regards this clonotype: Possible read error: a much larger clone is one base away. The chain links TRBV5-1 to TRBJ2-1; no clear D. Germline assignment: CDR1 SGHRS and CDR2 YFSETQ. Trimming took off 5 bases at V and 8 bases at J, with 14 bases between the two ends. The CDR3 is made up of 13 amino acids. The CDR3 protein is CASRLIQTDEQFF. The CDR3 DNA reads TGCGCCAGCAGGTTGATCCAAACGGATGAGCAGTTCTTC.

Worth noting for this clonotype: One end of the junction does not line up with germline, which may come from a read error. V usage is TRBV11-2 and J usage is TRBJ2-1; D call uncertain. CDR3 length equals 16 residues. CDR1 and CDR2 from the germline V gene are SGHAT and FQNNGV. CDR3 protein: CASSLVEPTTANEQFF. The CDR3 nucleotides read TGTGCCAGTAGCTTAGTGGAGCCGACCACGGCCAATGAGCAGTTCTTC.

Concerning this clonotype: The germline gene is not matched at one end of the junction; a read error may be the cause. This chain joins TRBV28 and TRBJ1-3; no clear D. CDR3 length equals 15 residues. Germline loops: CDR1 MDHEN, CDR2 SYDVKM. The CDR3 loop is CASSLSSDSGNTLYF. CDR3 in DNA: TGTGCCAGCAGTTTGTCGTCAGACTCTGGAAACACCTTATATTTT. Looking up the rest from reference TRBV28 and TRBJ1-3 gives the full variable domain: DVKVTQSSRYLVKRTGEKVFLECVQDMDHENMFWYRQDPGLGLRLIYFSYDVKMKEKGDIPEGYSVSREKKERFSLILESASTNQTSMYLCASSLSSDSGNTLYFGEGSWLTVV.

The chain employs TRBV29-1 and TRBJ1-1, with TRBD1 as a possible D gene (5 bases). Trimming took 6 bases from V and 3 from J, leaving 14 bases between them. Germline-derived CDR1 and CDR2 are SQVTM and ANQGSEA. The CDR3 loop spans 13 amino acids. The CDR3 loop is CSVSTAIDTEAFF. The CDR3 region has the DNA TGCAGCGTCTCGACAGCCATAGACACTGAAGCTTTCTTT.

As to this clonotype: A clone one base away is much larger, so this may be a read error. This sequence joins TRBV30 and TRBJ2-7; the match to TRBD2 covers 7 bases. In germline, CDR1 is GTSNPN, CDR2 SVGIG (reference sequence). This CDR3 is 16 amino acids long. Trimming removed 0 bases from V and 6 bases from J; junction bases left unmatched: 14. DNA of the CDR3: TGTGCCTGGAGTGTACACCGTGGGACTATCGGGAGCGAGCAGTACTTC. Translating it yields CAWSVHRGTIGSEQYF.

This clonotype was detected ten times or more. The chain links TRBV6-1 to TRBJ2-7, with D tentatively TRBD1 (6 bases). CDR1 is MNHNS, CDR2 SASEGT, per germline. The germline V and J ends were trimmed by 8 bases and 1 base, with 9 bases remaining between them. The CDR3 runs to 12 residues. Here the CDR3 reads CASRTVSYEQYF. The CDR3 DNA is TGTGCCAGCCGGACAGTATCCTACGAGCAGTACTTC.

Note on this clonotype: Here the CDR3 omits its conserved ending phenylalanine or tryptophan, so a read error is the likely source. V usage is TRBV20-1 and J usage is TRBJ1-5; D is uncertain. The CDR3 is 14 residues long. Trimming cost V 1 base and J 2 bases, with 9 bases left between them. CDR1 is DFQATT, CDR2 SNEGSKA, per germline (reference sequence). The chain's CDR3 is CSARVGVGNQPQHS. CDR3 nucleotide sequence: TGCAGTGCTAGAGTTGGGGTAGGCAATCAGCCCCAGCATTCT.

The chain has TRBV4-2 and TRBJ2-2; D might be TRBD2 (5 bases). V dropped 0 bases and J dropped 7 bases, with 15 bases sitting between them. This CDR3 is built from 16 residues. From germline, CDR1 is LGHNA and CDR2 YNFKEQ. CDR3 in amino acids: CASSQELRADVGELFF. The CDR3 DNA is TGTGCCAGCAGCCAAGAACTGAGGGCCGACGTCGGGGAGCTGTTTTTT.

The chain uses TRBV4-1 and TRBJ1-1; the D is unclear. Germline assignment: CDR1 MGHRA and CDR2 YSYEKL. V dropped 1 base and J dropped 6 bases, with 15 bases sitting between them. The CDR3 is 15 amino acids. The CDR3 is CASSQVLQREAEAFF. In nucleotides, the CDR3 is TGCGCCAGCAGCCAAGTACTACAGCGGGAGGCTGAAGCTTTCTTT.

Comment on this clonotype: One junction end does not reproduce the germline sequence, and a read error may be involved. The genes are TRBV11-2 and TRBJ2-5; TRBD1 matches 7 bases. This CDR3 is 13 amino acids long. Germline CDR1 reads SGHAT; CDR2 reads FQNNGV. CDR3 sequence reads: CDSSRDSQETQYF. CDR3 bases: TGTGACAGCAGCCGGGACAGCCAAGAGACCCAGTACTTC.

A word on this clonotype: Germline and junction disagree at one end, which may indicate a read error. The V call is TRBV12-5, the J call TRBJ2-5; 9 nucleotides align to TRBD2. The germline gives CDR1 LGHNT, CDR2 FRNRAP. The CDR3 is made up of 16 amino acids. CDR3 in amino acids: CASDFRLAGAQETQYF. CDR3 in DNA: TGTGCTAGTGATTTCAGGTTAGCGGGGGCCCAAGAAACCCAGTACTTC.

This clonotype was seen just once. Germline and junction disagree at one end, which may indicate a read error. CDR3 protein: CANDQDLRANTGDLFF. The CDR3 DNA sequence: TGTGCCAACGACCAAGATCTGAGGGCCAACACCGGGGACCTGTTTTTT. The rearrangement uses TRBV4-2 and TRBJ2-2; D is perhaps TRBD1 or TRBD2 (5 bases each). Germline V gives CDR1 LGHNA, CDR2 YNFKEQ. The CDR3 has 16 amino acids.

Worth noting for this clonotype: One end of the junction does not line up with germline, which may come from a read error. The chain carries TRBV11-3 and TRBJ2-1; 7 bases align to TRBD2. The CDR3 spans 13 residues. Germline V gene data show CDR1 as SGHNT and CDR2 as YENEEA. Here the CDR3 DNA reads TGTGCCAGCAGCTTTGGACTAGGGCGTGAGCAGTTCTTT. This codes for CASSFGLGREQFF.

About this clonotype itself: A much larger clonotype is one base distant, so this may be a read error. This chain connects TRBV30 to TRBJ1-1; D perhaps matches TRBD1 (6 bases). The CDR3 has 15 amino acids. The V gene's germline CDR1 is GTSNPN and CDR2 SVGIG (reference sequence). The CDR3 loop is CAWSVGGGVNTGAFF. CDR3 nucleotides: TGTGCCTGGAGTGTAGGGGGGGGGGTCAACACTGGAGCTTTCTTT. Combining the CDR3 with reference TRBV30 and TRBJ1-1 gives the whole variable domain SQTIHQWPATLVQPVGSPLSLECTVEGTSNPNLYWYRQAAGRGLQLLFYSVGIGQISSEVPQNLSASRPQDRQFILSSKKLLLSDSGFYLCAWSVGGGVNTGAFFGQGTRLTVV.

To note about this clonotype: At one end the junction does not follow the germline gene, possibly because of a read error. The chain combines TRBV10-2 with TRBJ2-6; D tentatively fits TRBD1 or TRBD2 (5 bases each). Germline V gene data show CDR1 as WSHSY and CDR2 as SAAADI. The length of the CDR3 is 20 residues. The CDR3 bases are TGCGCCAGCAGTGAGTCGGGTACTAGAGGTACCCGCTCTGGGGCCAACGTCTTGACTTTC. Translation: CASSESGTRGTRSGANVLTF.

The V and J genes are TRBV4-2 and TRBJ1-1; D is undetermined. V lost 4 bases, J lost 4 bases, and 19 bases lay in between. CDR3 size: 16 residues. Germline lookup yields CDR1 LGHNA and CDR2 YNFKEQ. This CDR3 is CASSPEYGAGSTEAFF. The CDR3 bases are TGTGCCAGCAGCCCAGAGTACGGTGCGGGAAGCACTGAAGCTTTCTTT.